Sequencing of this T cell receptor beta chain was carried out in a study of T-cell reconstitution after alpha-beta-depleted transplantation in children. Notes on the study in general: Newly produced T cells mostly accounted for T-cell counts and diversity one year post-transplant. Surviving recipient T cells and intrathymic progenitors accounted for some patients' high TCRbeta diversity at day 60.

Ten or more counts support this clonotype. The antigen remains undetermined. During its preparation, the TCRbeta library received unique molecular identifiers. TCRdb re-called the PCR reads through MiXCR, storing one row per CDR3 protein. The sample yields hundreds of thousands of distinct CDR3 sequences, about a sixth seen once. V gave up 4 bases and J gave up 6 bases; unmatched junction bases: 11. Germline V gene data show CDR1 as MDHEN and CDR2 as SYDVKM. CDR3 length: 15 residues. The TCR sequence derives from a male patient aged 2-15 years who had a stem cell transplant for acute lymphoblastic leukemia, so the T cells may come from the graft donor. The chain combines TRBV28 with TRBJ1-2; TRBD1 agrees at 7 bases. The sequenced sample was PBMCs, mostly from graft donor cells, obtained 360 days after TCRalphabeta/CD19-depleted stem cell transplant. This chain's CDR3 is CASSSTGQPWNGYTF. CDR3 bases: TGTGCCAGCAGTTCCACGGGACAGCCTTGGAATGGCTACACCTTC.